A single sample gave rise to the 23 T cell receptor beta chains below, sequenced in a study of beta chain features in type 1 diabetes. The sequenced template was cDNA made from the entire isolated RNA. Data came from immunoSEQ multiplex PCR; TCRdb stores just in-frame clones and leaves some out. The profile covers 680,000 or so clones, with 15% appearing a single time and 0.07% to 0.095% taken by the ten largest. The sequenced sample consisted of naive CD4+ T cells from blood. The origin of the receptors is a man younger than 30 in good health.

This clone was seen a handful of times. J is TRBJ2-1 and V is TRBV9; TRBD2 matches 9 bases. Germline CDR1 reads SGDLS; CDR2 reads YYNGEE. This CDR3 comprises 15 residues. J gave up 9 bases and V 0 bases, and 7 bases lay outside the gene matches. CDR3 loop: CASSVEPSGVGEQFF. Here the CDR3 DNA reads TGTGCCAGCAGCGTAGAGCCTAGCGGGGTGGGTGAGCAGTTCTTC.

This clone has just a few counts. The chain joins TRBV5-1 to TRBJ1-5, with 8 bases lining up with TRBD1. CDR1 and CDR2 (germline): SGHRS, YFSETQ. V was clipped by 4 bases and J by 3 bases; unmatched bases: 9. The CDR3 runs 16 residues. In DNA, the CDR3 is TGCGCCAGCAGCACCGGACAGGGCAACTTCAATCAGCCCCAGCATTTT. Protein product: CASSTGQGNFNQPQHF.

This rearrangement joins TRBV4-2 to TRBJ2-1, with TRBD2 identical over 7 bases. Trimming at V came to 1 base and at J to 9 bases, leaving 9 bases not matched to a gene. Germline V gene lookup returns CDR1 LGHNA and CDR2 YNFKEQ. There are 15 residues in the CDR3. The CDR3 spells CASSQAAGAQGEQFF. CDR3 in DNA: TGTGCCAGCAGCCAAGCGGCGGGAGCTCAAGGTGAGCAGTTCTTC.

This clone was seen a handful of times. The CDR3 DNA reads TGTGCCTGGAGAGGCAGGGAGAACACCATATATTTT. Translated, it gives CAWRGRENTIYF. The J gene is TRBJ1-3, the V gene TRBV30, with D perhaps matching TRBD1 (5 bases). Per germline, CDR1 GTSNPN and CDR2 SVGIG (reference sequence). This CDR3 is built from 12 residues. Trimming pared 3 bases from V and 7 bases from J, leaving 10 bases between.

This chain links TRBV9 with TRBJ2-7, with 7 bases fitting TRBD2. The germline gives CDR1 SGDLS, CDR2 YYNGEE. The J segment lost 0 bases and the V segment lost 6 bases, leaving 6 bases of the junction unmatched. This CDR3 has 14 amino acids. The CDR3 here is CASNGREGSYEQYF. The CDR3, as DNA: TGTGCCAGCAACGGCAGGGAGGGCTCCTACGAGCAGTACTTC.

This clone showed up just a few times. The chain uses TRBV7-2 and TRBJ2-1; 15 nucleotides align to TRBD2. J was trimmed by 6 bases and V by 6 bases; bases with no gene match: 12. Germline V lookup: CDR1 SGHTA, CDR2 FQGNSA. This CDR3 is built from 18 residues. In DNA form, the CDR3 reads TGTGCCAGCAGACGTCCGGGACTAGCGGGGGGCGGTCCCAATGAGCAGTTCTTC. It specifies CASRRPGLAGGGPNEQFF.

V usage is TRBV25-1 and J usage is TRBJ1-2; the D gene is possibly TRBD1 (5 bases). The CDR3 totals 15 residues. Germline V gene sequence: CDR1 MGHDK, CDR2 SYGVNS. With 4 bases removed from V and 4 bases from J, the gap between germline ends came to 16 bases. CDR3 protein: CASSGGSTSPYGYTF. Written as DNA, the CDR3 is TGTGCCAGCAGTGGGGGGAGTACATCCCCCTATGGCTACACCTTC.

The chain has TRBV7-8 and TRBJ2-7; 12 positions agree with TRBD2. There are 17 residues in the CDR3. V gave up 4 bases and J gave up 4 bases; unmatched junction bases: 11. Per the germline V gene, CDR1 is SGHVS and CDR2 is FQNEAQ. CDR3 in DNA: TGTGCCAGCAGCTCAACAAAGACTAGCGGGAGTGTGTACGAGCAGTACTTC. Translation: CASSSTKTSGSVYEQYF.

The chain carries TRBV5-6 and TRBJ2-1; D may be TRBD2 (5 bases). Trimming removed 0 bases from V and 0 bases from J, with 16 bases in between. This CDR3 spans 18 amino acids. Germline V gene sequence: CDR1 SGHDT, CDR2 YYEEEE. The CDR3 nucleotides read TGTGCCAGCAGCTTGGCCCTTGTAGCGTCTAGCTCCTACAATGAGCAGTTCTTC. Residues: CASSLALVASSSYNEQFF.

This chain joins TRBV5-4 and TRBJ2-1; a possible D gene is TRBD2 (5 bases). Germline V gene data show CDR1 as SGHNT and CDR2 as YYREEE (reference sequence). The CDR3 has 16 amino acids. Trimming left V 0 bases short and J 2 bases short, with 12 bases between. The CDR3 loop reads CASSLGGYGAYNEQFF. In nucleotides, the CDR3 is TGTGCCAGCAGCTTGGGCGGGTATGGGGCCTACAATGAGCAGTTCTTC.

In DNA form, the CDR3 reads TGCGCCAGCAGCTTGGCCAGAGCCGGGGGTGTCGGTGAAGCTTTCTTT. Amino acid sequence: CASSLARAGGVGEAFF. The chain links TRBV5-1 to TRBJ1-1; D might be TRBD1 (5 bases). Trimming pared 0 bases from V and 7 bases from J, leaving 19 bases between. Germline CDR1 SGHRS, CDR2 YFSETQ. The CDR3 has 16 residues. The variable domain in full, completed from reference TRBV5-1 and TRBJ1-1, reads KAGVTQTPRYLIKTRGQQVTLSCSPISGHRSVSWYQQTPGQGLQFLFEYFSETQRNKGNFPGRFSGRQFSNSRSEMNVSTLELGDSALYLCASSLARAGGVGEAFFGQGTRLTVV.

The J gene is TRBJ1-2, the V gene TRBV11-1; D is possibly TRBD1 (5 bases). This CDR3 spans 12 amino acids. Germline V CDR1 and CDR2: SGHAT, FQDESV (reference sequence). The V and J ends lost 5 bases and 2 bases respectively, with 6 bases between them. The CDR3 region is CASSKGNYGYTF. The CDR3 DNA is TGTGCCAGCAGCAAGGGGAACTATGGCTACACCTTC.

The chain combines TRBV28 with TRBJ1-4; no clear D gene. The germline V gene encodes CDR1 MDHEN and CDR2 SYDVKM. The length of the CDR3 is 11 residues. Between the trimmed V and J ends, which lost 7 bases and 7 bases, there was a span of 7 bases. The CDR3 protein is CASTEGEKLFF. In nucleotides, the CDR3 is TGTGCCAGCACCGAGGGTGAAAAACTGTTTTTT.

Note on this clone: Other DNA sequences in the sample encode the same CDR3. V is TRBV7-2 and J is TRBJ2-3; either TRBD1 or TRBD2 may supply D (6 bases each). V dropped 5 bases and J dropped 0 bases, with 9 bases sitting between them. Germline V gene sequence: CDR1 SGHTA, CDR2 FQGNSA. The CDR3 length is 14 residues. The CDR3, as DNA: TGTGCCAGCAGCCGGGGGCCCAGCACAGATACGCAGTATTTT. Amino acid sequence: CASSRGPSTDTQYF.

The genes are TRBV4-2 and TRBJ1-1; unclear D gene. V lost 0 bases to trimming and J lost 1 base, with 9 bases between them. The CDR3 is made up of 15 amino acids. Germline CDR1 and CDR2: LGHNA and YNFKEQ. The CDR3 region is CASSQEGKGNTEAFF. DNA for the CDR3: TGTGCCAGCAGCCAAGAGGGAAAGGGGAACACTGAAGCTTTCTTT.

The rearrangement uses TRBV7-2 and TRBJ1-2; D ambiguous. The CDR3 is 12 amino acids. V shed 4 bases and J shed 6 bases, with 9 bases lying between them. The germline gives CDR1 SGHTA, CDR2 FQGNSA. CDR3 nucleotides: TGTGCCAGCAGCTCCCGGTGGGATGGCTACACCTTC. Translated, it gives CASSSRWDGYTF. The whole variable domain, remainder taken from reference TRBV7-2 and TRBJ1-2, is GAGVSQSPSNKVTEKGKDVELRCDPISGHTALYWYRQSLGQGLEFLIYFQGNSAPDKSGLPSDRFSAERTGGSVSTLTIQRTQQEDSAVYLCASSSRWDGYTFGSGTRLTVV.

This clone turned up a few times. The chain links TRBV7-3 to TRBJ2-3, with a weak D call TRBD1 (6 bases). In germline, CDR1 is SGHTA, CDR2 FQGTGA. This CDR3 has 12 residues. Between the trimmed V and J ends, which lost 4 bases and 8 bases, there was a span of 10 bases. CDR3 loop: CASSSTGFTQYF. Here the CDR3 DNA reads TGTGCCAGCAGCTCCACAGGGTTTACGCAGTATTTT.

Only a few counts were recorded for this clone. The V call is TRBV4-1, the J call TRBJ2-5; no firm D call. V was clipped by 1 base and J by 2 bases, with 5 bases between them. This CDR3 is built from 13 residues. Per the germline V gene, CDR1 is MGHRA and CDR2 is YSYEKL. The CDR3 here is CASSQAPQETQYF. Here the CDR3 DNA reads TGCGCCAGCAGCCAAGCCCCACAAGAGACCCAGTACTTC.

This clone was counted a few times. The rearrangement joins TRBV7-3 to TRBJ2-2; tentative D call: TRBD1 (5 bases). The CDR3 sequence is 17 residues long. Looked up from germline, CDR1 is SGHTA and CDR2 is FQGTGA. Trimming removed 4 bases at V and 0 bases at J, with 15 bases between. CDR3 protein: CASSSLTTAPNTGELFF. The CDR3 nucleotides are TGTGCCAGCAGCTCTCTAACGACAGCGCCGAACACCGGGGAGCTGTTTTTT. The full variable domain, its missing parts supplied by reference TRBV7-3 and TRBJ2-2, is GAGVSQTPSNKVTEKGKYVELRCDPISGHTALYWYRQSLGQGPEFLIYFQGTGAADDSGLPNDRFFAVRPEGSVSTLKIQRTERGDSAVYLCASSSLTTAPNTGELFFGEGSRLTVL.

This clone was seen only a few times. This chain connects TRBV15 to TRBJ2-5; TRBD1 matches at 8 bases. Germline CDR1 and CDR2: LNHNV and YYDKDF (reference sequence). V was clipped by 0 bases and J by 0 bases; unmatched bases: 6. This CDR3 is 17 amino acids long. The CDR3 loop reads CATSRDSAGGDQETQYF. The CDR3 coding sequence is TGTGCCACCAGCAGAGATTCGGCAGGGGGCGACCAAGAGACCCAGTACTTC.

This clone was detected a few times. The J gene is TRBJ1-2, the V gene TRBV7-2; TRBD1 aligns across 7 bases. Germline CDR1 is SGHTA and CDR2 is FQGNSA. Unmatched junction bases numbered 9, after V lost 5 bases and J lost 3 bases. The CDR3 is 15 residues long. The CDR3: CASSERGGNDYGYTF. For the CDR3, the DNA is TGTGCCAGCAGCGAACGAGGGGGCAATGACTATGGCTACACCTTC.

V is TRBV5-3 and J is TRBJ2-1, with D possibly called TRBD1 or TRBD2 (5 bases each). TRBV5-3 counts as an open reading frame of uncertain function. This CDR3 comprises 16 residues. V was shortened by 1 base and J by 10 bases, with 21 bases between the two germline ends. CDR3 sequence: CARSLRFRDRTNEQFF. The CDR3 DNA sequence: TGTGCCAGAAGCTTGAGGTTCCGGGACCGGACAAACGAGCAGTTCTTC.

The V call is TRBV7-2, the J call TRBJ2-7; D uncertain. The CDR3 spans 11 residues. The V end was cut by 5 bases, the J end by 10 bases, with 12 bases between. CDR1 and CDR2 (germline): SGHTA, FQGNSA. CDR3 bases: TGTGCCAGCAGCATCGGACGGCGCCAGTACTTC. Its protein product is CASSIGRRQYF.